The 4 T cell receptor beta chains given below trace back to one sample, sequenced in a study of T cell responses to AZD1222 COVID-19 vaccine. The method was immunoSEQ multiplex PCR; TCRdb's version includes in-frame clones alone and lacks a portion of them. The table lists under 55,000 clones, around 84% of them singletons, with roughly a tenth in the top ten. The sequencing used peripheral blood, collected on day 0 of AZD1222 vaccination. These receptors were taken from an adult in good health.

The CDR3: CAISESGTSYEQYF. In DNA form, the CDR3 reads TGTGCCATCAGTGAGTCGGGGACTAGCTACGAGCAGTACTTC. The chain employs TRBV10-3 and TRBJ2-7, with 8 bases fitting TRBD2. CDR3 size: 14 residues. Germline trimming cut 0 bases from V and 3 bases from J; bases unmatched to any gene: 1. CDR1 is ENHRY and CDR2 is SYGVKD in the germline V gene.

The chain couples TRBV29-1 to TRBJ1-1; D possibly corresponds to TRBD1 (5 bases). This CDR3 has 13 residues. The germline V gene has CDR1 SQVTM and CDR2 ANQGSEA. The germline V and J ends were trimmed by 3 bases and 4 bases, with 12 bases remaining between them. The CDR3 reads CSVERDPSTEAFF. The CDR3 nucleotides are TGCAGCGTTGAGAGGGACCCGAGCACTGAAGCTTTCTTT.

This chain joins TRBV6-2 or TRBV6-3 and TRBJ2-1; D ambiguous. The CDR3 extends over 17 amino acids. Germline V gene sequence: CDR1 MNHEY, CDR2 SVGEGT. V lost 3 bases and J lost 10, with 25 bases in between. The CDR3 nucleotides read TGTGCCAGCAGTTATGCCCCTATTGCGATTTCTCGCGGAGAGCAGTTCTTC. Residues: CASSYAPIAISRGEQFF.

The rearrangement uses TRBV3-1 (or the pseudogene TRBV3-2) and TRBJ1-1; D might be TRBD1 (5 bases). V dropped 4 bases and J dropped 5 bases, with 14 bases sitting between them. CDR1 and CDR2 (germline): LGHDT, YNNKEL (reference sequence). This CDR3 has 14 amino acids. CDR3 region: CASSPGTRETEAFF. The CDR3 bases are TGTGCCAGCAGCCCCGGGACGAGGGAGACTGAAGCTTTCTTT.